The sequence of this T cell receptor (beta chain) was determined in a study of cytomegalovirus exposure and HLA in healthy donors. Study context: Within an early data release were 85 million or so unique TCRs drawn from HLA-typed donors. Study findings and constraints: Most subjects had HLA-A and HLA-B alleles reportedly predicted accurately by TCR beta sequences. Analysis was performed later, and it showed HLA-associated TCR beta chains to be more clonally expanded than equally common others.

13 Jbeta primers and 60 Vbeta primers were used for the PCR. Repertoires were generated with immunoSEQ multiplex PCR, while TCRdb's copy carries only in-frame clones and drops some. The sample contains roughly 220,000 clones, under 70% of which appear only once. This clone has just a few counts. Its antigen is still unknown. The V gene's germline CDR1 is LNHNV and CDR2 YYDKDF (reference sequence). J was trimmed by 2 bases and V by 2 bases; bases with no gene match: 8. The CDR3 extends over 16 amino acids. V gene TRBV15 combines with J gene TRBJ2-5; TRBD2 matches at 7 bases. This clonotype was obtained from a man between 40 and 49 years old in good health and CMV-seropositive. Sequencing used PBMCs. For the CDR3, the DNA is TGTGCCACCAGCAGAAACGTGGCGGGGGTACAAGAGACCCAGTACTTC. The encoded protein is CATSRNVAGVQETQYF. Variable domain in full (rest from reference TRBV15 and TRBJ2-5): DAMVIQNPRYQVTQFGKPVTLSCSQTLNHNVMYWYQQKSSQAPKLLFHYYDKDFNNEADTPDNFQSRRPNTSFCFLDIRSPGLGDTAMYLCATSRNVAGVQETQYFGPGTRLLVL.